This T cell receptor beta chain was found in a study of PD-1 blockade in classical Hodgkin lymphoma. Study-wide results and caveats: Diversity similar to that of newly diagnosed patients was seen at baseline in complete responders.

The patients all showed relapse after autologous stem cell transplantation, while their brentuximab vedotin exposure varied. As concerns this clone: The antigen is undetermined.

Profiling relied on immunoSEQ multiplex PCR, and the TCRdb table lists in-frame clones only, not all of them. The data show tens of thousands of clones, 60% to 85% seen once. The CDR3 contains 15 residues. From germline, CDR1 is WSHSY and CDR2 SAAADI. V gave up 4 bases and J gave up 6 bases; unmatched junction bases: 10. The sequences come from peripheral blood mononuclear cells (PBMCs), collected before the second cycle of nivolumab. The sequence derives from a human donor with classical Hodgkin lymphoma. This sequence joins TRBV10-2 and TRBJ1-1; 8 bases agree with TRBD1. Written as DNA, the CDR3 is TGCGCCAGCAGTGCCCTAATAGGACAGGGTTCTGAAGCTTTCTTT. It codes for CASSALIGQGSEAFF.